This section outlines one TCR beta chain sequence together with its context. Amplification used 60 Vbeta primers and 13 Jbeta primers. TCRdb's copy holds only in-frame clones and misses some; the assay was immunoSEQ multiplex PCR. The sample holds 250,000 to 350,000 clones; 75% to 85% are singletons and the top ten take approximately 0.3%. The data derive from a study of cytomegalovirus exposure and HLA in healthy donors. Germline-derived CDR1 and CDR2 are GTSNPN and SVGIG (reference sequence). This CDR3 is built from 14 residues. With 0 bases clipped from V and 5 bases from J, the junction kept 3 bases outside the gene matches.

This rearrangement joins TRBV30 to TRBJ2-7; 11 bases map to TRBD1. This TCR derives from a girl aged 2-10 years in good health and CMV-seronegative. Sequenced sample: PBMCs. Here the CDR3 reads CAWSVWDRGNEQYF. CDR3 sequence (DNA): TGTGCCTGGAGTGTTTGGGACAGGGGGAACGAGCAGTACTTC.